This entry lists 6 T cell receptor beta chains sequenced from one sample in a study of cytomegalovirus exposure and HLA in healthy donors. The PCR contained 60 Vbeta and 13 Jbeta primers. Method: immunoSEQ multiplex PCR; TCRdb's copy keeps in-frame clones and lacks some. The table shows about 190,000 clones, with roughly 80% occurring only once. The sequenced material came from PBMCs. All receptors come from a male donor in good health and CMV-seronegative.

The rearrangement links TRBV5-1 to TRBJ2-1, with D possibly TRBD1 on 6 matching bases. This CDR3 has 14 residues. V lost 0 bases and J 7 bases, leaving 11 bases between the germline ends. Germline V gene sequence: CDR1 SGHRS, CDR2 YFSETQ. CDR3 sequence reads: CASSLATGRNEQFF. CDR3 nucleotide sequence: TGCGCCAGCAGCTTGGCCACAGGGCGAAATGAGCAGTTCTTC.

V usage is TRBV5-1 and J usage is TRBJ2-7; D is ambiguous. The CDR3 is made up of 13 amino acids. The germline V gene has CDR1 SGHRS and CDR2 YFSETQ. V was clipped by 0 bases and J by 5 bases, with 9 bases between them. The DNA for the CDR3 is TGCGCCAGCAGCTTGGTTCAAAACAACGAGCAGTACTTC. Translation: CASSLVQNNEQYF.

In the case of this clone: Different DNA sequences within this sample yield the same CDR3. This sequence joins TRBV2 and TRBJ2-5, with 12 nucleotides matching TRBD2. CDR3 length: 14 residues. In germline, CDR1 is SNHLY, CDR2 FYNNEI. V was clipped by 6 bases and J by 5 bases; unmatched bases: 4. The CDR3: CASRGLAGGETQYF. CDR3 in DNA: TGTGCCAGCAGAGGGCTAGCGGGAGGGGAGACCCAGTACTTC.

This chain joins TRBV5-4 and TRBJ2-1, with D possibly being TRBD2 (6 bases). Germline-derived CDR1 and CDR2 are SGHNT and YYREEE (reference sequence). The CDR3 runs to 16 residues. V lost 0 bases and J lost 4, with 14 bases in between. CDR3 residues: CASSLAADYLYNEQFF. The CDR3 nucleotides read TGTGCCAGCAGCTTGGCCGCGGACTACCTATACAATGAGCAGTTCTTC.

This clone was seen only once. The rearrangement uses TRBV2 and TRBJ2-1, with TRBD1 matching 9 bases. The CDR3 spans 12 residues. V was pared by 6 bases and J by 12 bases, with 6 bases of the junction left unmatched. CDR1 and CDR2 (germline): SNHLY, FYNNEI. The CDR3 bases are TGTGCCAGCAGCCCGGGACAGGGACCGCAGTTCTTC. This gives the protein CASSPGQGPQFF. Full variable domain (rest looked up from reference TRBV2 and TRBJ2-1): EPEVTQTPSHQVTQMGQEVILRCVPISNHLYFYWYRQILGQKVEFLVSFYNNEISEKSEIFDDQFSVERPDGSNFTLKIRSTKLEDSAMYFCASSPGQGPQFFGPGTRLTVL.

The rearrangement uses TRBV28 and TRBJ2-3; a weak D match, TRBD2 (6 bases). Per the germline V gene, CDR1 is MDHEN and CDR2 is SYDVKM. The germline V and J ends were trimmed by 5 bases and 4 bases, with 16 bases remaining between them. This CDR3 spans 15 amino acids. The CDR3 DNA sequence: TGTGCCAGCAGTCGCTCGGGGGAGCACGCAGATACGCAGTATTTT. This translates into CASSRSGEHADTQYF.